Following are 20 T cell receptor beta chains from one sample sequenced in a study of T-cell reconstitution after alpha-beta-depleted transplantation in children. A TCRbeta library incorporating unique molecular identifiers was prepared. Each CDR3 protein gets one entry after TCRdb re-called the PCR reads with MiXCR. The repertoire holds 200,000 or so distinct CDR3 sequences, with about 6% as singletons. Specimen: PBMCs, collected before TCRalphabeta/CD19-depleted stem cell transplant. These receptors all stem from a girl under three years old with combined immunodeficiency, due to receive a stem cell transplant.

This clonotype has at least ten counts. V is TRBV2 and J is TRBJ2-1; the match to TRBD1 covers 10 bases. The V gene end was trimmed by 6 bases and the J gene end by 6 bases; junction bases not matched to a gene: 17. This CDR3 spans 18 amino acids. The germline gives CDR1 SNHLY, CDR2 FYNNEI. The CDR3 DNA sequence: TGTGCCAGCAGATTCCTAATGGATCGGGACAGGGGCTCCAATGAGCAGTTCTTC. It codes for CASRFLMDRDRGSNEQFF.

This clonotype was found many times. The rearrangement joins TRBV4-2 to TRBJ2-7; no reliable D call. Germline CDR1 is LGHNA and CDR2 is YNFKEQ. This CDR3 has 16 amino acids. V lost 1 base, J lost 0 bases, and 13 bases lay in between. CDR3 sequence (DNA): TGTGCCAGCAGCCAAGTATTTTCCGAGACCTCCTACGAGCAGTACTTC. It encodes CASSQVFSETSYEQYF.

This chain uses TRBV12-3 or TRBV12-4 with TRBJ2-4; 9 bases agree with TRBD2. V shed 11 bases and J 0 bases; nucleotides not matched to a gene: 17. This CDR3 contains 18 residues. CDR3 sequence reads: CAFCFGGGVSSAKNIQYF. Here the CDR3 DNA reads TGTGCCTTCTGTTTTGGCGGGGGGGTGTCTTCAGCCAAAAACATTCAGTACTTC.

This clonotype showed up many times. V and J are TRBV7-8 and TRBJ2-7; D not resolved. Germline V gene data show CDR1 as SGHVS and CDR2 as FQNEAQ. This CDR3 region has 16 residues. Trimming left V 1 base short and J 2 bases short, with 15 bases between. CDR3 protein: CASSLVGSTWPYEQYF. DNA of the CDR3: TGTGCCAGCAGCTTAGTGGGAAGCACCTGGCCCTACGAGCAGTACTTC.

The V call is TRBV20-1, the J call TRBJ2-1, with 9 nucleotides matching TRBD2. Trimming removed 6 bases from V and 10 bases from J; junction bases left unmatched: 7. This CDR3 has 12 residues. Germline lookup yields CDR1 DFQATT and CDR2 SNEGSKA (reference sequence). In nucleotides, the CDR3 is TGCAGTGCCTTTGCGGGAGGGCCGGAGCAGTTCTTC. It is translated as CSAFAGGPEQFF.

This clonotype showed up just a few times. This sequence joins TRBV5-4 and TRBJ1-1; D is ambiguous. Germline V CDR1 and CDR2: SGHNT, YYREEE (reference sequence). Trimming removed 0 bases from V and 4 bases from J, with 10 bases in between. There are 14 residues in the CDR3. The CDR3 protein is CASSLDPGGTEAFF. The DNA for the CDR3 is TGTGCCAGCAGCTTGGATCCAGGAGGCACTGAAGCTTTCTTT.

The chain couples TRBV7-9 to TRBJ1-4; tentatively, D is TRBD1 (5 bases). Germline V lookup: CDR1 SEHNR, CDR2 FQNEAQ (reference sequence). The germline V and J ends were trimmed by 0 bases and 0 bases, with 8 bases remaining between them. This CDR3 has 16 amino acids. CDR3 protein: CASSLASGATNEKLFF. In DNA form, the CDR3 reads TGTGCCAGCAGCTTAGCGTCGGGGGCAACTAATGAAAAACTGTTTTTT.

In its sample, this clonotype was seen many times. This chain links TRBV20-1 with TRBJ2-3, with a possible D match to TRBD2 (5 bases). This CDR3 is 12 amino acids long. V was clipped by 5 bases and J by 4 bases, with 10 bases between them. Germline CDR1 and CDR2: DFQATT and SNEGSKA (reference sequence). The CDR3 here is CSADPGSDTQYF. CDR3 in DNA: TGCAGTGCTGACCCGGGGTCAGATACGCAGTATTTT.

This clonotype was observed at least ten times. The chain carries TRBV28 and TRBJ2-3; 13 bases agree with TRBD2. The junction had 1 base not matched to a gene; V was cut back by 2 bases and J by 2 bases. CDR3 length: 16 residues. Germline V gene lookup returns CDR1 MDHEN and CDR2 SYDVKM. The CDR3 protein is CASSLGLAGDTDTQYF. The CDR3 nucleotides read TGTGCCAGCAGTTTAGGACTAGCGGGAGACACAGATACGCAGTATTTT.

This clonotype was counted many times. The J gene is TRBJ1-2, the V gene TRBV6-2 or TRBV6-3; 10 bases fit TRBD1. Germline CDR1 reads MNHEY; CDR2 reads SVGEGT. The CDR3 totals 16 residues. The trim removed 8 bases at V and 7 bases at J, leaving 16 bases unmatched. The DNA for the CDR3 is TGTGCCAGCGACCCGGGACAGGGGCCTCTCCGTAGTGGCTACACCTTC. This sequence encodes CASDPGQGPLRSGYTF.

This clonotype was counted at least ten times. The chain recombines TRBV12-3 or TRBV12-4 with TRBJ2-5; no firm D call. V gave up 3 bases and J gave up 5 bases, with 10 bases separating them. This CDR3 has 13 residues. CDR3 bases: TGTGCCAGCAGTTTCAGGATTCGGGAGACCCAGTACTTC. Its protein is CASSFRIRETQYF.

A few counts support this clonotype. The chain recombines TRBV6-5 with TRBJ1-1, with a tentative D call TRBD1 (6 bases). Germline CDR1 is MNHEY and CDR2 is SVGAGI. V lost 1 base, J lost 0 bases, and 18 bases lay in between. The CDR3 spans 18 residues. Here the CDR3 DNA reads TGTGCCAGCAGTTACTTGACAGGCCGGAGAGGCATGAACACTGAAGCTTTCTTT. This gives the protein CASSYLTGRRGMNTEAFF.

This clonotype was seen ten or more times. The J gene is TRBJ2-2, the V gene TRBV4-2; 8 bases match TRBD2. The CDR3 sequence is 18 residues long. Germline assignment: CDR1 LGHNA and CDR2 YNFKEQ. The V segment lost 0 bases and the J segment 4 bases; nucleotides outside the gene matches: 10. As DNA, the CDR3 is TGTGCCAGCAGCCAAGAACGGGTACCGGGAGGGCCCACCGGGGAGCTGTTTTTT. This encodes CASSQERVPGGPTGELFF.

This clonotype was recorded a few times. The V and J genes are TRBV7-9 and TRBJ2-1; TRBD1 aligns across 7 bases. The CDR3 covers 16 residues. Germline CDR1 is SEHNR and CDR2 is FQNEAQ (reference sequence). Trimming removed 7 bases from V and 5 bases from J; junction bases left unmatched: 14. CDR3 residues: CASTTTPGQLNNEQFF. Here the CDR3 DNA reads TGTGCCAGCACCACTACTCCGGGACAGTTAAACAATGAGCAGTTCTTC. Complete variable domain (other parts from reference TRBV7-9 and TRBJ2-1): DTGVSQNPRHKITKRGQNVTFRCDPISEHNRLYWYRQTLGQGPEFLTYFQNEAQLEKSRLLSDRFSAERPKGSFSTLEIQRTEQGDSAMYLCASTTTPGQLNNEQFFGPGTRLTVL.

This clonotype was observed many times. The V gene is TRBV20-1, the J gene TRBJ2-1; D is perhaps TRBD1 or TRBD2 (5 bases each). In germline, CDR1 is DFQATT, CDR2 SNEGSKA (reference sequence). The CDR3 loop spans 17 amino acids. Trimming cost V 0 bases and J 0 bases, with 15 bases left between them. CDR3: CSARDINSGSSYNEQFF. The CDR3, as DNA: TGCAGTGCTAGAGATATAAATTCAGGGAGCTCCTACAATGAGCAGTTCTTC.

The sample holds many counts of this clonotype. This sequence joins TRBV4-2 and TRBJ1-4; 10 positions agree with TRBD1. Looked up from germline, CDR1 is LGHNA and CDR2 is YNFKEQ. V lost 6 bases to trimming and J lost 1 base; unmatched junction nucleotides: 2. The CDR3 is 15 residues long. The chain's CDR3 is CASSGDRGTNEKLFF. CDR3 in DNA: TGTGCCAGCAGTGGGGACAGGGGAACTAATGAAAAACTGTTTTTT.

At least ten counts were recorded for this clonotype. V gene TRBV7-2 combines with J gene TRBJ2-3; 7 bases agree with TRBD2. V shed 3 bases and J 3 bases; nucleotides not matched to a gene: 3. The CDR3 loop spans 14 amino acids. Germline-derived CDR1 and CDR2 are SGHTA and FQGNSA. CDR3 region: CASSFAGETDTQYF. The CDR3 region has the DNA TGTGCCAGCAGCTTCGCGGGAGAGACAGATACGCAGTATTTT.

This clonotype has a count of ten or more. This chain joins TRBV9 and TRBJ2-2; no clear D. Trimming removed 0 bases from V and 5 bases from J, with 5 bases in between. The CDR3 consists of 13 residues. The germline gives CDR1 SGDLS, CDR2 YYNGEE. The CDR3 here is CASSVVGTGELFF. The CDR3, as DNA: TGTGCCAGCAGCGTAGTTGGGACCGGGGAGCTGTTTTTT. Full variable domain (rest looked up from reference TRBV9 and TRBJ2-2): DSGVTQTPKHLITATGQRVTLRCSPRSGDLSVYWYQQSLDQGLQFLIQYYNGEERAKGNILERFSAQQFPDLHSELNLSSLELGDSALYFCASSVVGTGELFFGEGSRLTVL.

Concerning this clonotype itself: Possible read error: a much larger clone is one base away. Since the CDR3 does not end with the conserved phenylalanine or tryptophan, this likely comes from a read error. V is TRBV6-2 or TRBV6-3 and J is TRBJ1-1; D ambiguous. CDR3 length: 13 amino acids. The germline V and J ends were trimmed by 11 bases and 1 base, with 14 bases remaining between them. Germline V gene sequence: CDR1 MNHEY, CDR2 SVGEGT. DNA for the CDR3: TGTGCCGCTACCGGGGATTCGAACACTGAAGCTTTCTCT. It codes for CAATGDSNTEAFS.

This clonotype was observed at least ten times. The chain uses TRBV10-3 and TRBJ2-1; 7 bases map to TRBD2. The CDR3 length is 15 residues. V gave up 6 bases and J gave up 7 bases; unmatched junction bases: 12. CDR1 and CDR2 from the germline V gene are ENHRY and SYGVKD. CDR3 sequence reads: CAISTLAGTGNEQFF. The CDR3 region has the DNA TGTGCCATCAGCACCTTAGCGGGCACTGGGAATGAGCAGTTCTTC.